This paragraph reports one T cell receptor beta chain. Its antigen target is currently unknown. No base qualities exist here, and no much larger clone lies one base off it. From cysteine to phenylalanine, the CDR3 is 13 amino acids long. CDR3 DNA only is kept here, 39 bases in frame from base 1. CDR1 is given as SGHKS and CDR2 as YYEKEE, both from the germline V gene (reference sequence). The germline V end is reduced by 4 bases and the J end by 6 bases; junction bases left unmatched: 6. This record belongs to a study of T cell repertoires in cytomegalovirus infection (dated by TCRdb to about 2019). Concerning the study at large: Peptide stimulations targeted recently identified HLA-C-restricted CMV epitopes, whose presentation resists viral immunomodulation, together with well-studied HLA-B-restricted epitopes. Donor HLA type was relevant to the analysis, as public TCR beta signatures indicated carriage of CMV infection together with the matching HLA type. The paper's findings and limits, for the study overall: In both this cohort and an independent cohort of a few hundred donors, the cumulative frequency of public TCR beta family members distinguished carriers of CMV infection plus the relevant HLA type. The ex vivo response was dominated by HLA-C-restricted CMV-specific TCR beta clonotypes, and the single most frequent clonotype in two of eight donors was supplied by these HLA-C-restricted clonotypes.

The instrument given in TCRdb is Illumina HiSeq 1500. TCRdb reran the public reads through fastp at Q25 and MiXCR, keeping productive beta chains. CDR3 protein duplicates are merged, each entry listing the most common genes and DNA. The sample includes approximately 100,000 distinct CDR3 sequences, with around 30% observed a single time. The ten most abundant clones make up about 81% of the sample. Per the publication, the treatment or condition label means: in vitro stimulation with specific CMV peptide epitopes to enrich CMV-specific T cells. The sequence joins TRBV5-5 to TRBJ1-1; TRBD1 fits 7 bases in the junction. The specimen was CD8+ T cells from cultured PBMCs, collected from culture after CMV antigen stimulation. This receptor was obtained from a human donor in good health (CMV status not recorded). Some clones in this sample may be carry-over from other donors' samples. The CDR3 has the sequence CASSRQGYAEAFF. In nucleotides, the sequence is TGTGCCAGCAGCAGACAGGGTTACGCTGAAGCTTTCTTT.